This TCR beta chain comes out of a study of T cells in Graves' hyperthyroidism and ophthalmopathy. Study summary: Blood from the periphery was taken at initial diagnosis, before any treatment.

RNA transcripts provided the source from which TCR beta CDR3 regions were amplified. HTBI primers drove first-round RT-PCR of the TCR CDR3. MiXCR, run by TCRdb on the multiplex PCR reads, gives a single entry per CDR3 protein. The repertoire includes 350,000 to 400,000 distinct CDR3 sequences, about 14% of them detected once, and approximately 11% sits in the top ten. This CDR3 has 14 amino acids. Germline V gives CDR1 KGHSH, CDR2 LQKENI. V lost 1 base to trimming and J lost 1 base, with 7 bases between them. Many counts were recorded for this clonotype. Specimen: blood. V is TRBV18 and J is TRBJ2-5; tentatively, D is TRBD1 or TRBD2 (5 bases each). This clonotype was obtained from a woman aged 60-75 years with Graves' hyperthyroidism. CDR3 loop: CASSPQGTQETQYF. The CDR3 DNA reads as TGTGCCAGCTCACCACAGGGGACCCAAGAGACCCAGTACTTC.